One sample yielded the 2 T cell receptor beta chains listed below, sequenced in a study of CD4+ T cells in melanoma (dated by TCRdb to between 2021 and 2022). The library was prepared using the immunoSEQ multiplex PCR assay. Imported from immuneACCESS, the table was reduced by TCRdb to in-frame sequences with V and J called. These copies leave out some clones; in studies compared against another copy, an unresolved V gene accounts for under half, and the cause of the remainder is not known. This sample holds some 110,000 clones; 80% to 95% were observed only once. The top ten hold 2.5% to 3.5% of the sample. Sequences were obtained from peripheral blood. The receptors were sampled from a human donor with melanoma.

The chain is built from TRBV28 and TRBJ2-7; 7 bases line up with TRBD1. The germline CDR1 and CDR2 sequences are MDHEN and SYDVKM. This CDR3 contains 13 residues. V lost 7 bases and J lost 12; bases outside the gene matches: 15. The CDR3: CASIHPSTGKSYF. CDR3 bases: TGTGCCAGCATCCACCCGTCGACAGGGAAGTCGTACTTC.

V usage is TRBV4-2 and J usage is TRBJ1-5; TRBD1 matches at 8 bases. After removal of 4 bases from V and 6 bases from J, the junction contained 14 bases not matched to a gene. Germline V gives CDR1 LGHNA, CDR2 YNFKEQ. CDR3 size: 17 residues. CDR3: CASSLKAGGAGGQPQHF. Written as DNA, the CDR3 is TGTGCCAGCAGCCTTAAGGCAGGGGGCGCAGGGGGTCAGCCCCAGCATTTT.